The 14 T cell receptor beta chains below all came from one sample that was sequenced in a study of blood T cell repertoires in COVID-19. Sequenced by immunoSEQ multiplex PCR; TCRdb stores in-frame clones only, minus some. Of about 110,000 clones in the sample, around 83% are singletons; the top ten hold about 4%. Material for sequencing was peripheral blood. These receptors were taken from a woman aged 70-85 years with acute or convalescent COVID-19.

The gene calls are TRBV4-3 and TRBJ2-2, with D unresolved. The V gene's germline CDR1 is LGHNA and CDR2 YSLEER. The CDR3 contains 14 residues. V was shortened by 1 base and J by 6 bases, with 9 bases between the two germline ends. DNA for the CDR3: TGCGCCAGCAGCCAAGTCGAGTCCTCCGGGGAGCTGTTTTTT. Protein product: CASSQVESSGELFF.

V is TRBV28 and J is TRBJ1-6, with D uncertain. The CDR3 runs 17 residues. The germline V gene encodes CDR1 MDHEN and CDR2 SYDVKM. Deletions cut 3 bases from V and 9 bases from J, with 21 bases between. The CDR3 is CASSFGGVRRMVSPLHF. CDR3 sequence (DNA): TGTGCCAGCAGTTTTGGAGGCGTACGCCGTATGGTTTCACCCCTCCACTTT.

The rearrangement uses TRBV3-1 (or the pseudogene TRBV3-2) and TRBJ2-4; D is undetermined. The V end was cut by 1 base, the J end by 0 bases, with 7 bases between. The CDR3 spans 15 residues. CDR1 is LGHDT, CDR2 YNNKEL, per germline (reference sequence). CDR3 coding DNA: TGTGCCAGCAGCCAAGGTGCAGGAGCCAAAAACATTCAGTACTTC. Amino acid sequence: CASSQGAGAKNIQYF.

This clone was seen at least ten times. The V gene is TRBV6-2 or TRBV6-3, the J gene TRBJ2-7, with 12 bases aligning to TRBD2. V dropped 2 bases and J dropped 6; count of bases not matched to a gene: 8. Germline CDR1 reads MNHEY; CDR2 reads SVGEGT. The CDR3 is 16 residues long. CDR3 nucleotide sequence: TGTGCCAGCAGTTACGGGAGACTAGCGGGAGTCGGCGAGCAGTACTTC. Translation gives CASSYGRLAGVGEQYF.

This clone was seen once. The chain joins TRBV28 to TRBJ1-1; D not certain. This CDR3 comprises 14 residues. Per the germline V gene, CDR1 is MDHEN and CDR2 is SYDVKM. The V gene lost 7 bases and the J gene lost 4 bases, with 16 bases spanning the gap. CDR3 residues: CASTDGWWSTEAFF. DNA of the CDR3: TGTGCCAGCACCGACGGTTGGTGGAGCACTGAAGCTTTCTTT.

This sequence joins TRBV11-2 and TRBJ1-2, with 7 positions matching TRBD1. The CDR3 is made up of 15 amino acids. In germline, CDR1 is SGHAT, CDR2 FQNNGV. The V segment lost 5 bases and the J segment 1 base; nucleotides outside the gene matches: 7. CDR3 region: CASSPRTGFNYGYTF. CDR3 coding DNA: TGTGCCAGCAGCCCGCGGACAGGCTTTAACTATGGCTACACCTTC.

This clone has a handful of counts. The chain employs TRBV2 and TRBJ2-7; 9 bases line up with TRBD1. J lost 2 bases, V lost 6 bases, and 2 bases had no gene match. Per germline, CDR1 SNHLY and CDR2 FYNNEI. The CDR3 is 13 residues long. CDR3 sequence: CASSRDRAYEQYV. CDR3 in DNA: TGTGCCAGCAGCCGGGACAGGGCCTACGAGCAGTACGTC.

The rearrangement joins TRBV23-1 to TRBJ2-7, with D perhaps TRBD1 (6 bases). Being an ORF, TRBV23-1 has a function that is uncertain. The germline V and J ends were trimmed by 4 bases and 5 bases, with 30 bases remaining between them. The CDR3 totals 19 residues. DNA of the CDR3: TGCGCCAGCAGTCTCATTCCGTGGGCCCAGGGGACGGTTTTAAACGAGCAGTACGTC. Translating gives CASSLIPWAQGTVLNEQYV.

This clone has a single count. This chain connects TRBV28 to TRBJ2-7; D is perhaps TRBD1 (6 bases). CDR1 is MDHEN, CDR2 SYDVKM, per germline. The CDR3 runs to 13 residues. V gave up 5 bases and J gave up 3 bases, with 11 bases separating them. This CDR3 is CASSIGQHYEQYV. The CDR3 nucleotides are TGTGCCAGCAGTATCGGACAGCACTACGAGCAGTACGTC.

V is TRBV6-4 and J is TRBJ2-2; possibly TRBD2 for D (6 bases). CDR1 and CDR2 from the germline V gene are MRHNA and SNTAGT. The germline V and J ends were trimmed by 3 bases and 4 bases, with 15 bases remaining between them. The length of the CDR3 is 16 residues. In nucleotides, the CDR3 is TGTGCCAGCAGTGAAACCGGGACTCATTCCACCGGGGAGCTGTTTTTT. Encoded protein: CASSETGTHSTGELFF.

This chain links TRBV3-1 (or the pseudogene TRBV3-2) with TRBJ1-6; 12 bases match TRBD1. Germline CDR1 LGHDT, CDR2 YNNKEL (reference sequence). V shed 4 bases, J shed 10 bases, and the junction held 5 bases outside the gene matches. The CDR3 consists of 15 residues. The CDR3 sequence is CASSPRDRGQSPLHF. The CDR3 coding sequence is TGTGCCAGCAGCCCTCGGGACAGGGGGCAATCACCCCTCCACTTT.

The J gene is TRBJ1-3, the V gene TRBV6-2 or TRBV6-3, with D perhaps matching TRBD1 (5 bases). The germline V gene encodes CDR1 MNHEY and CDR2 SVGEGT. V was clipped by 6 bases and J by 2 bases, with 11 bases between them. The CDR3 is 14 amino acids. The CDR3 loop is CASSPPGAGNTIYF. In DNA form, the CDR3 reads TGTGCCAGCAGCCCCCCGGGGGCTGGAAACACCATATATTTT.

A few counts support this clone. The chain has TRBV14 and TRBJ1-1; possible D gene TRBD1, 5 bases. Trimming took off 0 bases at V and 8 bases at J, with 13 bases between the two ends. The CDR3 totals 14 residues. The germline V gene has CDR1 SGHDN and CDR2 FVKESK. The CDR3 DNA reads TGTGCCAGCAGCCAAGAAGGCAGGGCGAGGGAAGCTTTCTTT. Protein sequence: CASSQEGRAREAFF.

The chain has TRBV5-1 and TRBJ1-2, with 7 bases lining up with TRBD1. Germline V CDR1 and CDR2: SGHRS, YFSETQ. With V trimmed by 4 bases and J by 5 bases, 5 bases remained unmatched. The CDR3 extends over 13 amino acids. CDR3 loop: CASSPGQLYGYTF. In DNA, the CDR3 is TGCGCCAGCAGCCCGGGACAGCTTTATGGCTACACCTTC.